A single sample gave rise to the 16 T cell receptor beta chains below, sequenced in a study of cytomegalovirus exposure and HLA in healthy donors. A multiplex PCR was run with 60 Vbeta primers and 13 Jbeta primers. Sequenced by immunoSEQ multiplex PCR; TCRdb stores in-frame clones only, minus some. The sample lists 70,000 or so clones, about 70% seen once, with 9.5% to 13% in the top ten. The sequenced sample consisted of PBMCs. These receptors were collected from a woman in her 30s in good health and CMV-seronegative.

This CDR3 is CASSPRSGGTSNYGYTF. DNA for the CDR3: TGTGCCAGTAGTCCTCGTTCGGGGGGGACTTCCAACTATGGCTACACCTTC. The rearrangement joins TRBV19 to TRBJ1-2; D perhaps matches TRBD1 (5 bases). The CDR3 has 17 amino acids. V lost 5 bases, J lost 2 bases, and 21 bases lay in between. CDR1 is LNHDA, CDR2 SQIVND, per germline (reference sequence).

V and J are TRBV5-1 and TRBJ1-2, with D uncertain. Per germline, CDR1 SGHRS and CDR2 YFSETQ. V was shortened by 4 bases and J by 2 bases, with 12 bases between the two germline ends. The CDR3 runs 14 residues. The CDR3 DNA sequence: TGCGCCAGCAGCAGCACCGGGATCAACTATGGCTACACCTTC. Protein: CASSSTGINYGYTF.

The chain joins TRBV6-5 to TRBJ1-6; TRBD1 might be the D (6 bases). Germline CDR1 reads MNHEY; CDR2 reads SVGAGI. CDR3 length: 16 amino acids. V lost 0 bases and J 6 bases, leaving 12 bases between the germline ends. The CDR3 DNA follows: TGTGCCAGCAGTTACTCTACAGGGACGGGTAATTCACCCCTCCACTTT. It is translated as CASSYSTGTGNSPLHF.

The chain uses TRBV18 and TRBJ1-1; 7 bases are shared with TRBD1. CDR1 is KGHSH, CDR2 LQKENI, per germline. This CDR3 is built from 15 residues. With V trimmed by 3 bases and J by 4 bases, 8 bases remained unmatched. The CDR3 loop reads CASSPTPPGGTEAFF. For the CDR3, the DNA is TGTGCCAGCTCACCCACTCCCCCAGGGGGCACTGAAGCTTTCTTT.

The chain combines TRBV7-2 with TRBJ1-1, with D maybe TRBD1 (5 bases). The CDR3 spans 16 residues. Trimming left V 3 bases short and J 7 bases short, with 21 bases between. Per germline, CDR1 SGHTA and CDR2 FQGNSA. The CDR3 DNA reads TGTGCCAGCAGCTTTTCAACATTTCCCAGGGTAGGTGAAGCTTTCTTT. Amino acids: CASSFSTFPRVGEAFF.

The genes are TRBV28 and TRBJ1-2; 8 nucleotides line up with TRBD1. Germline-derived CDR1 and CDR2 are MDHEN and SYDVKM. The CDR3 is 16 residues long. J was trimmed by 2 bases and V by 4 bases; bases with no gene match: 9. CDR3 nucleotide sequence: TGTGCCAGCAGTTCGCGGACAGGGAGAGACAACTATGGCTACACCTTC. Its protein product is CASSSRTGRDNYGYTF.

The rearrangement uses TRBV5-4 and TRBJ1-4; TRBD1 might be the D (6 bases). The CDR3 has 17 residues. The V gene lost 0 bases and the J gene lost 1 base, with 13 bases spanning the gap. Germline loops: CDR1 SGHNT, CDR2 YYREEE (reference sequence). This CDR3 is CASSLAAGDLTNEKLFF. The CDR3 region has the DNA TGTGCCAGCAGCTTGGCCGCAGGGGACCTAACTAATGAAAAACTGTTTTTT. Drawing the rest from reference TRBV5-4 and TRBJ1-4, the complete variable domain is ETGVTQSPTHLIKTRGQQVTLRCSSQSGHNTVSWYQQALGQGPQFIFQYYREEENGRGNFPPRFSGLQFPNYSSELNVNALELDDSALYLCASSLAAGDLTNEKLFFGSGTQLSVL.

This rearrangement joins TRBV4-2 to TRBJ2-4, with 8 nucleotides matching TRBD1. The CDR3 contains 15 residues. Looked up from germline, CDR1 is LGHNA and CDR2 is YNFKEQ. Trimming removed 4 bases from V and 5 bases from J; junction bases left unmatched: 7. This CDR3 is CASSRTKTGENIQYF. As DNA, the CDR3 is TGTGCCAGCAGCCGAACAAAGACAGGGGAAAACATTCAGTACTTC.

The chain joins TRBV9 to TRBJ2-7; D is ambiguous. V lost 4 bases to trimming and J lost 6 bases, with 14 bases between them. The CDR3 totals 13 residues. The germline gives CDR1 SGDLS, CDR2 YYNGEE. CDR3 region: CASSPGGGREQYF. CDR3 in DNA: TGTGCCAGCAGCCCAGGTGGTGGGCGCGAGCAGTACTTC. Based on the CDR3 plus reference TRBV9 and TRBJ2-7, the full variable domain is DSGVTQTPKHLITATGQRVTLRCSPRSGDLSVYWYQQSLDQGLQFLIQYYNGEERAKGNILERFSAQQFPDLHSELNLSSLELGDSALYFCASSPGGGREQYFGPGTRLTVT.

CDR3 coding DNA: TGTGCCAGCAGTGAAAAAGGGACTCGGGAACCCCTCCACTTT. Its protein product is CASSEKGTREPLHF. The chain uses TRBV2 and TRBJ1-6; tentatively, D is TRBD1 (5 bases). CDR1 is SNHLY and CDR2 is FYNNEI in the germline V gene. This CDR3 contains 14 residues. V was clipped by 2 bases and J by 12 bases, with 14 bases between them.

This clone appeared a single time. The limits of the CDR3 on the DNA are not certain, so only TCRdb's listed CDR3 is given. V usage is TRBV12-5 and J usage is TRBJ2-2; the D segment call TRBD2 is taken from the table without a DNA check. The CDR3 contains 15 residues when both ends are counted. Per the germline V gene, CDR1 is LGHNT and CDR2 is FRNRAP. The CDR3 region is CASALGGVTPGSCFF.

V and J are TRBV19 and TRBJ1-2, with unresolved D. Trimming took 0 bases from V and 4 from J, leaving 21 bases between them. Germline V gene lookup returns CDR1 LNHDA and CDR2 SQIVND (reference sequence). The CDR3 spans 18 residues. CDR3 sequence: CASSIDPPKALPAYGYTF. The CDR3 nucleotides read TGTGCCAGTAGTATAGATCCCCCCAAAGCTCTCCCTGCCTATGGCTACACCTTC. The whole variable domain, filled in from reference TRBV19 and TRBJ1-2, reads DGGITQSPKYLFRKEGQNVTLSCEQNLNHDAMYWYRQDPGQGLRLIYYSQIVNDFQKGDIAEGYSVSREKKESFPLTVTSAQKNPTAFYLCASSIDPPKALPAYGYTFGSGTRLTVV.

The gene calls are TRBV7-9 and TRBJ2-1; maybe TRBD1 (5 bases). V lost 2 bases to trimming and J lost 5 bases, with 13 bases between them. CDR1 and CDR2 (germline): SEHNR, FQNEAQ (reference sequence). CDR3 length: 15 residues. CDR3 DNA: TGTGCCAGCAGCTTACTTCGACAGTCAAACAATGAGCAGTTCTTC. It yields the protein CASSLLRQSNNEQFF. The variable domain in full, completed from reference TRBV7-9 and TRBJ2-1, reads DTGVSQNPRHKITKRGQNVTFRCDPISEHNRLYWYRQTLGQGPEFLTYFQNEAQLEKSRLLSDRFSAERPKGSFSTLEIQRTEQGDSAMYLCASSLLRQSNNEQFFGPGTRLTVL.

As for this clone: In the same sample, other DNA sequences code for this CDR3. The chain employs TRBV30 and TRBJ2-7; D may be TRBD2 (5 bases). CDR3 length equals 15 residues. Germline lookup yields CDR1 GTSNPN and CDR2 SVGIG (reference sequence). Trimming stripped 5 bases from V and 2 bases from J, with 19 bases between. The CDR3 region has the DNA TGTGCCTGGTCCCGTCTAGCAGGCACCACCTACGAGCAGTACTTC. This translates into CAWSRLAGTTYEQYF.

This clone was seen a few times. The CDR3 end shows no conserved phenylalanine or tryptophan, and so a read error is likely. The DNA is left out, because the CDR3 cannot be placed on it with certainty; the CDR3 is given as TCRdb lists it. The chain joins TRBV7-8 to TRBJ1-1; the table assigns TRBD1, which was not confirmed against the DNA. CDR1 is SGHVS and CDR2 is FQNEAQ in the germline V gene. The CDR3 contains 14 residues when both ends are counted. The chain's CDR3 is CASSKDGTHGEGVL.

The V call is TRBV20-1, the J call TRBJ1-6; D not certain. The V and J ends lost 1 base and 11 bases respectively, with 6 bases between them. The CDR3 has 11 amino acids. Looked up from germline, CDR1 is DFQATT and CDR2 is SNEGSKA (reference sequence). The CDR3 sequence: CSARAGTPLHF. The DNA for the CDR3 is TGCAGTGCTAGAGCGGGGACACCCCTCCACTTT.